This T cell receptor beta chain was found in a study of beta chain features in type 1 diabetes. Findings of the study overall: TCRB CDR3 length was moderately but significantly reduced in all four CD4+ subsets of Type 1 diabetes patients. PCR could preferentially amplify shorter templates, alike in patients and controls.

CDR1 is ENHRY, CDR2 SYGVKD, per germline. Trimming left V 3 bases short and J 2 bases short, with 9 bases between. The CDR3 has 14 amino acids. Every isolated RNA sample was fully reverse transcribed, so sequencing captured expressed TCRB transcripts. The study sequenced naive, central memory and regulatory T cell samples to an average of roughly 4 million reads. The assay was immunoSEQ multiplex PCR, and TCRdb's table has in-frame clones only and misses some. Of around 300,000 clones in the sample, under 8.5% were seen once. This clone was observed many times. Its antigen is not known. This receptor was obtained from a woman aged 18 to 35 in good health. The chain couples TRBV10-3 to TRBJ2-3, with D tentatively TRBD1 or TRBD2 (5 bases each). The sample was central memory CD4+ T cells from blood. The CDR3, as DNA: TGTGCCATCAGTGATGGGACGGCCACAGATACGCAGTATTTT. Translated: CAISDGTATDTQYF.